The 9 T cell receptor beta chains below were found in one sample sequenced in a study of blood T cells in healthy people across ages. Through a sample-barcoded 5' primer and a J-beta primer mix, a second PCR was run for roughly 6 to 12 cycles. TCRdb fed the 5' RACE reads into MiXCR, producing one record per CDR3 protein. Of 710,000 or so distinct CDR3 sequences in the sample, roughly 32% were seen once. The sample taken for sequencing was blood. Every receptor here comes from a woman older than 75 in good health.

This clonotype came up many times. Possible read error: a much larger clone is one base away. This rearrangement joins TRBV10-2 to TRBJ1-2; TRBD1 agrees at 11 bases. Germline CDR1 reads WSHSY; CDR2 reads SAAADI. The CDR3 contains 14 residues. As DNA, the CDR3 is TGCGCCAGCAGGGAGTCACGGACAGGGGGCGGCTACACCTTC. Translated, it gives CASRESRTGGGYTF.

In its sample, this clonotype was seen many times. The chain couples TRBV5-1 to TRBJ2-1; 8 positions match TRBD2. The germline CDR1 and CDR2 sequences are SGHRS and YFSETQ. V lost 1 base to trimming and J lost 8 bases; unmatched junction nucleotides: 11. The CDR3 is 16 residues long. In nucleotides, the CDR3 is TGCGCCAGCAGCTTGATGGGCGGGGGGCCGGCGGATGAGCAGTTCTTC. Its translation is CASSLMGGGPADEQFF.

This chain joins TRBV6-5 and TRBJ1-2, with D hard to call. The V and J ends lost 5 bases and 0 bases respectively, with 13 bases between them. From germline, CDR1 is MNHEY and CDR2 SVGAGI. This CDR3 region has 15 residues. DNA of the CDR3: TGTGCCAGCAGTAAACCGTCAGAAGCTAACTATGGCTACACCTTC. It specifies CASSKPSEANYGYTF.

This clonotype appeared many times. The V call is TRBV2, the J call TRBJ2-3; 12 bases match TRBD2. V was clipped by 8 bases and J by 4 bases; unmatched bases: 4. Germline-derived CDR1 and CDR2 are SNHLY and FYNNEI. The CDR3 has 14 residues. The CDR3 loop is CASSGLAGSDTQYF. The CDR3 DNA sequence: TGTGCCAGCTCCGGACTAGCGGGGTCAGATACGCAGTATTTT.

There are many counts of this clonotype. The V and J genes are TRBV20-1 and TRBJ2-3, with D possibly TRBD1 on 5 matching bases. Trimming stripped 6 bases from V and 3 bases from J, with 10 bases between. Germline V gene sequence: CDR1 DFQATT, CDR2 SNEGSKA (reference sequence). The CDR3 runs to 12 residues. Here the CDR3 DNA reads TGCAGTGCAACGACAGTGACAGATACGCAGTATTTT. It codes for CSATTVTDTQYF.

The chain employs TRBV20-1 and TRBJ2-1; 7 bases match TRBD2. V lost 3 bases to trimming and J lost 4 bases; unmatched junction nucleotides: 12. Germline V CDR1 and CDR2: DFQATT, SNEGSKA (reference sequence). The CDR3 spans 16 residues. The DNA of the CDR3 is TGCAGTGCTAGTGAGGTCCAGCGGGGCCTTTACAATGAGCAGTTCTTC. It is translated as CSASEVQRGLYNEQFF.

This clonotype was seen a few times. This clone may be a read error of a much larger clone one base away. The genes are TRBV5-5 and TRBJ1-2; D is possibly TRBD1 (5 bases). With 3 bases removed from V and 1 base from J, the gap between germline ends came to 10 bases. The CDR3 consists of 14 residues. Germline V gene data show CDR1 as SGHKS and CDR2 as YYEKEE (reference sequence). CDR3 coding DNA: TGTGCCAGCAGCTGGGGGAGGGATAACTATGGCTACACCTTC. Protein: CASSWGRDNYGYTF.

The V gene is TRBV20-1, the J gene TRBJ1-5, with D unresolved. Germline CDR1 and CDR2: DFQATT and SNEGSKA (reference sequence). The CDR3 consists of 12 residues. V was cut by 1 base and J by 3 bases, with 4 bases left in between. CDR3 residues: CSARGFNQPQHF. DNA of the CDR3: TGCAGTGCTAGAGGGTTCAATCAGCCCCAGCATTTT.

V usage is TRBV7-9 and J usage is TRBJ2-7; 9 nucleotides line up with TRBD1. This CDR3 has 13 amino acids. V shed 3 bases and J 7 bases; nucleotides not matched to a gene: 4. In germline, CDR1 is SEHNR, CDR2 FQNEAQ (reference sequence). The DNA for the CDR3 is TGTGCCAGCAGCTTCGGACAGGGGTGGGAGCAGTACTTC. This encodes CASSFGQGWEQYF.